This T cell receptor beta chain stems from a study of cytomegalovirus exposure and HLA in healthy donors. The overall study: Later analysis reported that the 110 or so validation repertoires shared the platform of the approximately 690 first-cohort repertoires.

The count of this clone is one. Its antigen is not identified. Measured with immunoSEQ multiplex PCR; TCRdb has only the in-frame clones, and not every one. Here the sample spans about 280,000 clones, 88% being singletons. Findings and limits, study-wide: The classifier, whose performance was assessed in both the original and validation cohorts, reportedly diagnosed cytomegalovirus status with high specificity and sensitivity. Cytomegalovirus-associated TCR beta chains were listed, numbering some 180. In vitro confirmation showed a few CMV-associated chains to be CMV antigen specific.

V was trimmed by 6 bases and J by 5 bases, leaving 13 bases between them. This CDR3 spans 13 amino acids. Germline V gene data show CDR1 as MNHEY and CDR2 as SMNVEV (reference sequence). J is TRBJ2-5 and V is TRBV27; TRBD2 might be the D (5 bases). This clonotype was sampled from a woman under 30 in good health and CMV-seronegative. The specimen was PBMCs. The CDR3, as DNA: TGTGCCAGCAGCCCACCTGGCGGGGAGACCCAGTACTTC. This codes for CASSPPGGETQYF.